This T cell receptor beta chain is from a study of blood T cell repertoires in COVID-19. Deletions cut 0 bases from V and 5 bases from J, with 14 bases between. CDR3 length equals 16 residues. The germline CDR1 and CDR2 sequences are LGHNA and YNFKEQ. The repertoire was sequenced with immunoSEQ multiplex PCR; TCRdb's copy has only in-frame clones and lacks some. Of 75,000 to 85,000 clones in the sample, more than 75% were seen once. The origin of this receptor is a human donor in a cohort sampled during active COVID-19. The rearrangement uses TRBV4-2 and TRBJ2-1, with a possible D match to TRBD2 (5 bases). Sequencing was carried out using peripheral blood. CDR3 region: CASSQDGDQRNNEQFF. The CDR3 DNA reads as TGTGCCAGCAGCCAAGACGGTGATCAGCGGAACAATGAGCAGTTCTTC.